This TCR beta chain was captured in a study of graft-versus-host responses after intestinal transplantation. Study context: Grafts were multivisceral, liver-intestinal, or isolated intestinal.

The assay was immunoSEQ multiplex PCR, and TCRdb's table has in-frame clones only and misses some. This table has about 39,000 clones, about 95% appearing once. In the case of this clone: No antigen is known for it.

CDR3 size: 14 residues. Germline lookup yields CDR1 MNHEY and CDR2 SMNVEV (reference sequence). With 5 bases removed from V and 4 bases from J, the gap between germline ends came to 14 bases. V and J are TRBV27 and TRBJ1-1; D is perhaps TRBD1 (6 bases). This receptor was taken from a human donor who was the organ donor for an intestinal transplant. Sample: unstimulated CD8+ T cells sorted from spleen or lymph node cells, taken before transplant. CDR3 amino acids: CASSRWGGLTEAFF. The CDR3 DNA follows: TGTGCCAGCAGTCGATGGGGGGGGCTCACTGAAGCTTTCTTT.